This entry features one T cell receptor (beta chain) sequence. The data derive from a study of blood T cell repertoires in COVID-19. As for the study in general: Some COVID-19 samples were acute and others convalescent; all came from the United States, Italy and Spain. PBMCs, B-cell-depleted T cells, or T cells provided the cDNA or gDNA that made up the material.

J lost 4 bases, V lost 5 bases, and 3 bases had no gene match. The CDR3 has 13 amino acids. The data were produced by immunoSEQ multiplex PCR, yet TCRdb's version contains in-frame clones alone and is incomplete. The data contain some 190,000 clones, over 75% of them singletons. Source material: peripheral blood. V usage is TRBV12-3 or TRBV12-4 and J usage is TRBJ1-2, with 8 bases identical to TRBD1. This TCR came from an elderly man with COVID-19, enrolled during active disease. CDR3 region: CASSPTGGYGYTF. CDR3 coding DNA: TGTGCCAGCAGTCCAACAGGGGGCTATGGCTACACCTTC.